This passage covers 7 T cell receptor beta chains from one sample sequenced in a study of T cell responses to AZD1222 COVID-19 vaccine. The repertoire was sequenced with immunoSEQ multiplex PCR; TCRdb's copy has only in-frame clones and lacks some. The data hold about 130,000 clones, with just over 85% observed a single time. The starting material was peripheral blood, obtained on day 0 of AZD1222 vaccination. These receptors were taken from an adult in good health.

Here the CDR3 reads CASSRDRVSYEQYF. For the CDR3, the DNA is TGCGCCAGCAGCCGGGACAGGGTCTCCTACGAGCAGTACTTC. The rearrangement joins TRBV5-1 to TRBJ2-7; 9 positions match TRBD1. The CDR3 covers 14 residues. Germline CDR1 SGHRS, CDR2 YFSETQ. The J segment lost 0 bases and the V segment lost 4 bases, leaving 2 bases of the junction unmatched.

V gene TRBV5-1 combines with J gene TRBJ1-1, with 8 bases matching TRBD1. The CDR3 covers 14 residues. V trimming: 2 bases; J trimming: 8 bases; junction bases outside the gene matches: 8. Germline CDR1 is SGHRS and CDR2 is YFSETQ. The CDR3 DNA reads as TGCGCCAGCAGCTTTGGGAGACAGGGGATCGAAGCTTTCTTT. It yields the protein CASSFGRQGIEAFF.

V is TRBV9 and J is TRBJ2-5; perhaps TRBD2 as D (6 bases). Trimming cost V 0 bases and J 5 bases, with 26 bases left between them. Germline CDR1 is SGDLS and CDR2 is YYNGEE. The CDR3 spans 19 residues. Here the CDR3 DNA reads TGTGCCAGCAGCGTAGCTGGGGACCCTAAATGGAGGGCCTATGAGACCCAGTACTTC. It is translated as CASSVAGDPKWRAYETQYF. The whole variable domain, remainder taken from reference TRBV9 and TRBJ2-5, is DSGVTQTPKHLITATGQRVTLRCSPRSGDLSVYWYQQSLDQGLQFLIQYYNGEERAKGNILERFSAQQFPDLHSELNLSSLELGDSALYFCASSVAGDPKWRAYETQYFGPGTRLLVL.

The chain links TRBV5-6 to TRBJ1-2; no definite D call. The CDR3 sequence is 14 residues long. Germline V gives CDR1 SGHDT, CDR2 YYEEEE. V lost 4 bases and J lost 3, with 13 bases in between. The DNA for the CDR3 is TGTGCCAGCAGCCCGAGGCAGAAAGACTATGGCTACACCTTC. Protein sequence: CASSPRQKDYGYTF.

The V call is TRBV4-1, the J call TRBJ1-1; no clear D gene. The CDR3 runs 14 residues. From germline, CDR1 is MGHRA and CDR2 YSYEKL. The germline V and J ends were trimmed by 3 bases and 4 bases, with 12 bases remaining between them. The CDR3 DNA is TGCGCCAGCAGCCACATGCAAATGGGCACTGAAGCTTTCTTT. It translates to CASSHMQMGTEAFF.

The chain employs TRBV5-6 and TRBJ1-2, with D maybe TRBD1 (6 bases). The ends were cut back, 4 bases at V and 4 bases at J, with 11 bases in the middle. CDR3 size: 13 residues. CDR1 SGHDT and CDR2 YYEEEE come from the germline V gene. CDR3 nucleotide sequence: TGTGCCAGCAGCCGGACAGACGTCTATGGCTACACCTTC. It encodes CASSRTDVYGYTF.

The count of this clone is one. CDR3: CASSFGTGNSPLHF. In DNA form, the CDR3 reads TGTGCCAGCAGCTTCGGGACGGGTAATTCACCCCTCCACTTT. V usage is TRBV11-2 and J usage is TRBJ1-6, with a weak D call TRBD1 (5 bases). The CDR3 spans 14 residues. Germline V gene sequence: CDR1 SGHAT, CDR2 FQNNGV. Trimming shortened V by 3 bases and J by 6 bases, and 9 bases separated the two germline ends.